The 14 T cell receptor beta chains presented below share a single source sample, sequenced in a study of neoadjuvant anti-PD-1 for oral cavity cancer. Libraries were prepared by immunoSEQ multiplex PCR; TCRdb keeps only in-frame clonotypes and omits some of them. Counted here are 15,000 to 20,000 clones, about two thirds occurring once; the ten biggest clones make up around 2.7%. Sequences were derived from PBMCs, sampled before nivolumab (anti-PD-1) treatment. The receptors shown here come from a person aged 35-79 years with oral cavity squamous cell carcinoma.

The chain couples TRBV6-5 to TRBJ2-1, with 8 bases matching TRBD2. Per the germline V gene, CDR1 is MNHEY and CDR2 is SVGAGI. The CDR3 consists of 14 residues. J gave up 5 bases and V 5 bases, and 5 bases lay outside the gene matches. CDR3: CASSPGGGHNEQFF. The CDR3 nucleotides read TGTGCCAGCAGTCCCGGGGGGGGTCACAATGAGCAGTTCTTC.

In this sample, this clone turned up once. The CDR3 here is CASSYGQQETQYF. The CDR3, as DNA: TGTGCCAGCAGCTACGGACAGCAAGAGACCCAGTACTTC. V gene TRBV11-2 combines with J gene TRBJ2-5, with D possibly being TRBD1 (6 bases). The germline V and J ends were trimmed by 4 bases and 2 bases, with 8 bases remaining between them. This CDR3 is 13 amino acids long. From germline, CDR1 is SGHAT and CDR2 FQNNGV.

Here the CDR3 reads CASSPRLNGNQPQHF. Written as DNA, the CDR3 is TGTGCCAGCAGCCCAAGGTTGAATGGCAATCAGCCCCAGCATTTT. V and J are TRBV21-1 and TRBJ1-5. TRBV21-1 constitutes a pseudogene. The CDR3 loop spans 15 amino acids.

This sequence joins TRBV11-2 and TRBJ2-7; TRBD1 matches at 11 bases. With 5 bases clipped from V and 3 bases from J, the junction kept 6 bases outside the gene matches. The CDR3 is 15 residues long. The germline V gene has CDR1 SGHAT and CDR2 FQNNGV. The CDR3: CASSGGTGGFYEQYF. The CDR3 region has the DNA TGTGCCAGCAGCGGTGGGACAGGGGGTTTCTACGAGCAGTACTTC.

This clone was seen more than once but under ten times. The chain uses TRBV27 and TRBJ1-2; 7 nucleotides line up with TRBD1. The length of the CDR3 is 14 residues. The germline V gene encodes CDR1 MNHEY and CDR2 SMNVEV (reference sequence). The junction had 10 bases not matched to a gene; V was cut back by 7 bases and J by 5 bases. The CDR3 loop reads CASKGGDRLYGYTF. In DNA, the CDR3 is TGTGCCAGCAAAGGGGGCGACAGGCTATATGGCTACACCTTC.

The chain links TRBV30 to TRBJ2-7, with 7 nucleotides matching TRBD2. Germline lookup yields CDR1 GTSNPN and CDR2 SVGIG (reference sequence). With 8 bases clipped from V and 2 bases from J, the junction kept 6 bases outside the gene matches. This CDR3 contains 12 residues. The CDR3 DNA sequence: TGTGCCCTGTCGGGAGGTCCCTACGAGCAGTACTTC. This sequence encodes CALSGGPYEQYF.

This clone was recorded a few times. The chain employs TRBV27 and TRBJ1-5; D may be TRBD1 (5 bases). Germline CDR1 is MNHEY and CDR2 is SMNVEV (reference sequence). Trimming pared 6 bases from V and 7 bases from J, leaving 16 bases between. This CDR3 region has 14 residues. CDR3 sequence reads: CASRPTGDGQPQHF. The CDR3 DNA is TGTGCCAGCAGACCCACCGGGGACGGACAGCCCCAGCATTTT.

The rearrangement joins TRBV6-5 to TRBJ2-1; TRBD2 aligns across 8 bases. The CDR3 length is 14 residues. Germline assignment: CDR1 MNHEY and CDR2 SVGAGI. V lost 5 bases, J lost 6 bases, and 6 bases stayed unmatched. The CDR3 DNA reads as TGTGCCAGCAGTACCCCCCGGGGGGGCAATGAGCAGTTCTTC. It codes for CASSTPRGGNEQFF.

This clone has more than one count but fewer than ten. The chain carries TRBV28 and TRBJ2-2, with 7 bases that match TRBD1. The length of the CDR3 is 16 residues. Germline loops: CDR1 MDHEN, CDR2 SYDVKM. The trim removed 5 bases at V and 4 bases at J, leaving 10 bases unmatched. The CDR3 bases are TGTGCCAGCAGTCCTATCCCAGGGGGTGGCACCGGGGAGCTGTTTTTT. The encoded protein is CASSPIPGGGTGELFF.

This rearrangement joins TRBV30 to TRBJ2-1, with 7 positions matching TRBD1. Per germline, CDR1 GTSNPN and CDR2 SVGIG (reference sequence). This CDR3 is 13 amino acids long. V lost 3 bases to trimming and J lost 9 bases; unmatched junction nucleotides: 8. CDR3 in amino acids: CAWRGKGGGEQFF. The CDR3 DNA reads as TGTGCCTGGAGGGGAAAAGGGGGCGGTGAGCAGTTCTTC.

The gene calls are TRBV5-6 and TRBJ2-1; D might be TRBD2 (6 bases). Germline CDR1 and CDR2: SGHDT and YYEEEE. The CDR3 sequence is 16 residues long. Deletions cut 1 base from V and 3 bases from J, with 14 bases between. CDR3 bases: TGTGCCAGCAGCTTGAGGGCGCTGGGACTCTACAATGAGCAGTTCTTC. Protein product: CASSLRALGLYNEQFF.

The CDR3 loop reads CAIGEGGARETQYF. CDR3 coding DNA: TGTGCCATCGGCGAGGGGGGGGCTCGAGAGACCCAGTACTTC. The chain carries TRBV10-3 and TRBJ2-5; tentative D call: TRBD2 (7 bases). The CDR3 consists of 14 residues. The germline V gene has CDR1 ENHRY and CDR2 SYGVKD. V was cut by 8 bases and J by 4 bases, with 17 bases left in between.

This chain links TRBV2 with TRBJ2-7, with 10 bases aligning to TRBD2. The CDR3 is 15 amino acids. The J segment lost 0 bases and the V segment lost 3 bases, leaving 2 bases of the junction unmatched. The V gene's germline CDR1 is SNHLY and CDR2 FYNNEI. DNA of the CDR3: TGTGCCAGCAGTGATACTAGCGGGGCCTCCTACGAGCAGTACTTC. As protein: CASSDTSGASYEQYF.

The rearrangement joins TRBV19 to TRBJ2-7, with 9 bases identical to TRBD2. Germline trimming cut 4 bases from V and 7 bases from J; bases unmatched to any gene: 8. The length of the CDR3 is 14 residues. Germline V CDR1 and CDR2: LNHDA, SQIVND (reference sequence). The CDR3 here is CASSSSGSTGEQYF. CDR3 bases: TGTGCCAGTAGTAGTAGCGGGAGTACGGGGGAGCAGTACTTC.